The sequence of this T cell receptor (beta chain) was determined in a study of T cells expressing NK-cell markers. Study background: The TCR beta repertoires were obtained from sorted CD3+CD56+NKG2C+, CD3+CD56+NKG2C- and CD3+CD56-NKG2C+ T cells.

The CDR3 sequence is 15 residues long. In germline, CDR1 is SGDLS, CDR2 YYNGEE. On this clonotype: The target antigen is unknown.

UMIs were included in TCR beta cDNA generated by 5'RACE template switching. TCRdb derives one entry per CDR3 protein from the 5' RACE reads, leaving out DNA. Here the sample table reports 150,000 to 180,000 distinct CDR3 sequences. Study-wide findings and caveats: Of the CD8+ T cells in a handful of donors, about 1.0-8% belonged to dominant NKG2C+ clonotypes. These clonotypes additionally ranked first within the CD3+CD56-NKG2C+ fraction of a few donors.

Sequencing was done on a sample of blood T cells: a sorted CD56 or NKG2C T cell subset, CD4+ or CD8+ T cells, or bulk PBMC T cells (not recorded which). The receptor was isolated from a woman aged 50 to 65 in good health. This chain uses TRBV9 with TRBJ2-1; TCRdb designates TRBD1, a call that cannot be tested without DNA. The CDR3 here is CASSPGTGRWDEQFF.